These 15 T cell receptor beta chains share one sample of origin, sequenced in a study of T cell responses to AZD1222 COVID-19 vaccine. Libraries were prepared by immunoSEQ multiplex PCR; TCRdb keeps only in-frame clonotypes and omits some of them. Of under 35,000 clones listed, more than 85% were seen once; the top ten hold 45%. The specimen was peripheral blood, collected on day 0 of AZD1222 vaccination. The receptor set was obtained from an adult in good health.

The chain joins TRBV5-6 to TRBJ2-7, with TRBD1 identical over 10 bases. CDR3 length: 15 residues. The germline V gene encodes CDR1 SGHDT and CDR2 YYEEEE. Germline trimming cut 4 bases from V and 6 bases from J; bases unmatched to any gene: 10. CDR3 DNA: TGTGCCAGCAGCACGGGACAGGGGATGAGAGGCGAGCAGTACTTC. As protein: CASSTGQGMRGEQYF. Looking up the rest from reference TRBV5-6 and TRBJ2-7 gives the full variable domain: DAGVTQSPTHLIKTRGQQVTLRCSPKSGHDTVSWYQQALGQGPQFIFQYYEEEERQRGNFPDRFSGHQFPNYSSELNVNALLLGDSALYLCASSTGQGMRGEQYFGPGTRLTVT.

This chain joins TRBV6-2 or TRBV6-3 and TRBJ1-5; D is unclear. Trimming shortened V by 6 bases and J by 4 bases, and 10 bases separated the two germline ends. CDR1 MNHEY and CDR2 SVGEGT come from the germline V gene. The CDR3 sequence is 13 residues long. The CDR3 sequence: CASSEVGNQPQHF. The CDR3 bases are TGTGCCAGCAGCGAGGTAGGTAATCAGCCCCAGCATTTT.

The CDR3 DNA sequence: TGTGCCAGCAGCTTAGACGGGAGCTCCTACAATGAGCAGTTCTTC. Translation gives CASSLDGSSYNEQFF. The chain has TRBV7-2 and TRBJ2-1; maybe TRBD2 (6 bases). Germline CDR1 and CDR2: SGHTA and FQGNSA. CDR3 length: 15 residues. V was cut by 1 base and J by 0 bases, with 7 bases left in between.

The V gene is TRBV7-2, the J gene TRBJ2-3; D perhaps matches TRBD2 (5 bases). Germline loops: CDR1 SGHTA, CDR2 FQGNSA. V was cut by 3 bases and J by 6 bases, with 13 bases left in between. This CDR3 comprises 14 residues. The CDR3: CASSLRGPPDTQYF. In DNA, the CDR3 is TGTGCCAGCAGCTTGCGCGGGCCCCCGGATACGCAGTATTTT.

The rearrangement links TRBV10-3 to TRBJ2-7, with 8 bases aligning to TRBD1. Trimming cost V 6 bases and J 0 bases; bases outside gene matches: 4. Germline V gene lookup returns CDR1 ENHRY and CDR2 SYGVKD. CDR3 length: 14 amino acids. CDR3 amino acids: CAIRQTGASYEQYF. The CDR3 DNA follows: TGTGCCATCAGGCAGACAGGGGCCTCCTACGAGCAGTACTTC.

The chain is built from TRBV6-5 and TRBJ1-1, with a weak D call TRBD1 (5 bases). The length of the CDR3 is 13 residues. The V end lost 2 bases, the J end lost 3 bases, and 7 bases lay between the germline ends. The germline CDR1 and CDR2 sequences are MNHEY and SVGAGI. The DNA for the CDR3 is TGTGCCAGCAGTTACAGGGGAGACACTGAAGCTTTCTTT. This sequence encodes CASSYRGDTEAFF.

The chain carries TRBV14 and TRBJ2-5; D gene uncertain. With 1 base removed from V and 5 bases from J, the gap between germline ends came to 11 bases. The germline V gene encodes CDR1 SGHDN and CDR2 FVKESK. This CDR3 is built from 14 residues. In DNA, the CDR3 is TGTGCCAGCAGCCAAGGTAGAGGCTTCGAGACCCAGTACTTC. Translated: CASSQGRGFETQYF.

V gene TRBV5-1 combines with J gene TRBJ2-2; TRBD1 aligns across 7 bases. The CDR3 consists of 14 residues. In germline, CDR1 is SGHRS, CDR2 YFSETQ. V lost 3 bases to trimming and J lost 4 bases; unmatched junction nucleotides: 3. CDR3 in amino acids: CASSSTGATGELFF. The DNA of the CDR3 is TGCGCCAGCAGCTCCACAGGGGCCACCGGGGAGCTGTTTTTT. The variable domain in full, with the rest retrieved from reference TRBV5-1 and TRBJ2-2, is KAGVTQTPRYLIKTRGQQVTLSCSPISGHRSVSWYQQTPGQGLQFLFEYFSETQRNKGNFPGRFSGRQFSNSRSEMNVSTLELGDSALYLCASSSTGATGELFFGEGSRLTVL.

The chain recombines TRBV25-1 with TRBJ2-2, with a weak D call TRBD1 (5 bases). Trimming took 1 base from V and 0 from J, leaving 9 bases between them. This CDR3 region has 16 residues. In germline, CDR1 is MGHDK, CDR2 SYGVNS. CDR3 nucleotides: TGTGCCAGCAGTGAATCGGGCAGGGCGAACACCGGGGAGCTGTTTTTT. Amino acid sequence: CASSESGRANTGELFF.

The chain carries TRBV7-2 and TRBJ2-7, with 9 bases lining up with TRBD1. Germline trimming cut 5 bases from V and 6 bases from J; bases unmatched to any gene: 11. CDR3 length: 15 residues. Looked up from germline, CDR1 is SGHTA and CDR2 is FQGNSA. The CDR3 bases are TGTGCCAGCAGCCTAGGACAGGGGTTTCAAAGCGAGCAGTACTTC. Its protein product is CASSLGQGFQSEQYF.

The chain carries TRBV30 and TRBJ1-2; no reliable D call. Germline V gene lookup returns CDR1 GTSNPN and CDR2 SVGIG (reference sequence). This CDR3 region has 12 residues. V lost 1 base, J lost 1 base, and 4 bases lay in between. CDR3 sequence: CAWSGHNYGYTF. CDR3 nucleotide sequence: TGTGCCTGGAGTGGACATAACTATGGCTACACCTTC.

The CDR3 nucleotides are TGTGCCAGCAGCGAGGACCTTAACTATGGCTACACCTTC. Amino acids: CASSEDLNYGYTF. This sequence joins TRBV11-2 and TRBJ1-2; D call uncertain. V gave up 5 bases and J gave up 1 base, with 8 bases separating them. Per the germline V gene, CDR1 is SGHAT and CDR2 is FQNNGV. The CDR3 totals 13 residues.

In its sample, this clone was seen a few times. The chain combines TRBV30 with TRBJ1-6, with a weak D call TRBD1 (6 bases). The CDR3 loop spans 14 amino acids. V was pared by 5 bases and J by 10 bases, with 18 bases between. The germline gives CDR1 GTSNPN, CDR2 SVGIG (reference sequence). The chain's CDR3 is CAWGFPGGLSPLHF. The CDR3, as DNA: TGTGCCTGGGGGTTTCCGGGGGGCTTATCACCCCTCCACTTT.

V and J are TRBV6-2 or TRBV6-3 and TRBJ1-1; perhaps TRBD1 as D (6 bases). The CDR3 contains 13 residues. Germline V gene sequence: CDR1 MNHEY, CDR2 SVGEGT. V lost 4 bases and J lost 9, with 15 bases in between. CDR3 in DNA: TGTGCCAGCAGTTCCGGGGACATCATCAAAGCTTTCTTT. This encodes CASSSGDIIKAFF.

The chain joins TRBV7-9 to TRBJ1-6; 10 positions match TRBD1. Germline CDR1 SEHNR, CDR2 FQNEAQ (reference sequence). V trimming: 4 bases; J trimming: 6 bases; junction bases outside the gene matches: 9. This CDR3 contains 17 residues. CDR3 nucleotides: TGTGCCAGCAGCTGGGGACCGGGACAGGGGTCTAATTCACCCCTCCACTTT. This codes for CASSWGPGQGSNSPLHF.